This T cell receptor (beta chain) was recovered during a study of sequential checkpoint blockade in melanoma. This CDR3 is built from 14 residues. The germline V gene has CDR1 ENHRY and CDR2 SYGVKD. V was clipped by 7 bases and J by 2 bases, with 14 bases between them. The protocol was immunoSEQ multiplex PCR, while the TCRdb copy is restricted to in-frame clones and leaves out a portion. The table lists fewer than 15,000 clones, 75% to 80% of them singletons, with 10% in the top ten. As to treatment: randomized to nivolumab then ipilimumab (arm A) or the reverse (arm B). From thawed PBMCs, live CD3+CD8+ cells negative for CD19 and CD56 were sorted.

The chain employs TRBV10-3 and TRBJ1-1, with a possible D match to TRBD1 (5 bases). The sample consisted of CD8+ T cells sorted from blood (inferred from file names), taken from a patient given nivolumab and ipilimumab in sequence. This TCR was recovered from a human donor with melanoma. CDR3 protein: CAITDGGENTEAFF. CDR3 sequence (DNA): TGTGCCATCACCGACGGGGGGGAAAACACTGAAGCTTTCTTT.